Listed below are T cell receptor beta chains from one sample, sequenced in a study of shared clonotypes between healthy human individuals. The repertoire was sequenced with immunoSEQ multiplex PCR; TCRdb's copy has only in-frame clones and lacks some. The sample records approximately 2.3 million clones, 93% being singletons. Sequencing was performed on naive CD4+ T cells from PBMCs. These TCRs come from a young man in good health. Some clones in this sample may be carry-over from other donors' samples. Both conserved end residues are part of each CDR3. The D gene is left open where the match is weak. The size entry is marked missing in some rows and otherwise reads once, few, many or a size class.

cdr3_aa cdr3_nt d_call v_call clone_size j_call
CASSLDPPIAGRPSSYEQYF TGTGCCAGCAGCTTAGACCCCCCAATCGCGGGACGTCCGAGCTCCTACGAGCAGTACTTC - TRBV11-2 - TRBJ2-7
CASPGQLDLNTEAFF TGTGCCAGCCCCGGACAGCTGGACCTGAACACTGAAGCTTTCTTT - TRBV28 - TRBJ1-1
CASSITANTEAFF TGTGCCAGCAGCATTACAGCGAACACTGAAGCTTTCTTT - TRBV7-3 few TRBJ1-1
CASSRQASSGYTF TGTGCCAGTAGTAGGCAGGCGTCTAGTGGCTACACCTTC - TRBV19 - TRBJ1-2
CASSQGQGDYEQYF TGCGCCAGCAGCCAAGGACAGGGGGACTACGAGCAGTACTTC TRBD1 TRBV4-3 - TRBJ2-7
CAWSLRGVRTDTQYF TGTGCCTGGAGTTTGAGGGGAGTAAGGACAGATACGCAGTATTTT - TRBV30 - TRBJ2-3
CASSGQGLSGEQFF TGTGCCAGCAGCGGACAAGGTCTATCAGGGGAGCAGTTCTTC - TRBV11-2 - TRBJ2-1
CASSLVGSGDANTGELFF TGTGCCAGCAGCTTAGTTGGCAGCGGTGACGCGAACACCGGGGAGCTGTTTTTT - TRBV7-9 once TRBJ2-2
CASSTGPHEDEKLFF TGCGCCAGCAGTACGGGGCCTCACGAGGATGAAAAACTGTTTTTT - TRBV10-2 few TRBJ1-4
CASSLGTSGHNEQFF TGCGCCAGCAGCCTGGGGACTAGCGGGCACAATGAGCAGTTCTTC TRBD2 TRBV5-1 - TRBJ2-1
CASSQGTLASTDTQYF TGCGCCAGCAGCCAAGGCACACTAGCGAGCACAGATACGCAGTATTTT TRBD2 TRBV4-1 - TRBJ2-3
CASSSSRGSSGSVAVF TGTGCCAGCAGCTCCAGCCGCGGGAGTAGCGGGAGTGTTGCGGTCTTC TRBD2 TRBV7-6 once TRBJ2-1
CASSLAGRRTEAFF TGTGCCAGCAGCCTCGCCGGCCGGAGGACTGAAGCTTTCTTT - TRBV7-3 - TRBJ1-1
CASSSQGLYGYTF TGTGCCAGCAGTTCACAGGGACTCTATGGCTACACCTTC - TRBV28 - TRBJ1-2
CASSLRLAGYEQYF TGTGCCAGTAGTTTACGACTAGCGGGCTACGAGCAGTACTTC TRBD2 TRBV19 - TRBJ2-7
CASSLERGQGNYGYTF TGCGCCAGCAGCTTGGAGAGGGGACAGGGGAACTATGGCTACACCTTC TRBD1 TRBV5-1 - TRBJ1-2
CASSSLSAGGHGYTF TGTGCCAGCAGCTCTCTCTCGGCGGGTGGCCATGGCTACACCTTC - TRBV11-2 - TRBJ1-2
CASSRLTPGYTF TGTGCCAGCAGTCGACTAACACCCGGCTACACCTTC - TRBV5-8 - TRBJ1-2
CASSPPRLASGMYEQYF TGCGCCAGCAGCCCCCCTCGTTTGGCTAGCGGGATGTACGAGCAGTACTTC TRBD2 TRBV4-1 - TRBJ2-7
CASSPGTQGNQPQHF TGTGCCAGCTCACCCGGGACACAGGGCAATCAGCCCCAGCATTTT - TRBV18 once TRBJ1-5
CASSSPTRDRRSEAFF TGTGCCAGCAGTTCACCCACGCGGGACAGGAGAAGTGAAGCTTTCTTT TRBD1 TRBV27 - TRBJ1-1
CASSSPRSASSGNTIYF TGTGCCAGCAGTTCCCCTCGTTCGGCCTCCTCTGGAAACACCATATATTTT - TRBV28 once TRBJ1-3
CASSVAVAGGPYEQYF TGTGCCAGCAGCGTAGCGGTAGCGGGAGGGCCCTACGAGCAGTACTTC TRBD2 TRBV9 - TRBJ2-7
CASSRQGSNTGELFF TGTGCCAGCAGCCGACAGGGTTCTAACACCGGGGAGCTGTTTTTT TRBD1 TRBV11-3 - TRBJ2-2